A single sample is the source of the 3 T cell receptor beta chains below, sequenced in a study of molecular identifiers for immune sequencing clone quantification (dated 2018 in TCRdb). Library preparation was by PCR. Instrument on record: NextSeq 500. TCRdb trimmed the raw reads at Q25, called clones with MiXCR and kept productive beta chains. Duplicate CDR3 protein sequences are folded into a single record with the most common DNA and genes. The sample data list approximately 500,000 distinct CDR3 sequences, and approximately 25% of these were observed just once. Clones ranked in the top ten supply approximately 0.76% of the sample. The sample was naive CD8+ T cells from blood, with Jurkat cell RNA spiked in. Interpreted using the paper, the cell subset or site label stands for: FACS-sorted CD8+CD4-CCR7+CD45RA+ naive T cells. These receptors were obtained from a human donor in good health. Some libraries in this study had Jurkat cell RNA spiked in.

The V gene is TRBV19, the J gene TRBJ2-5, with D possibly being TRBD1 (7 bases). CDR1 is LNHDA and CDR2 is SQIVND in the germline V gene (reference sequence). Trimming stripped 2 bases from V and 5 bases from J, with 18 bases between. The CDR3 length is 16 residues. The CDR3 DNA sequence: TGTGCCAGTAGTATAAGCGGCAGGGGGGCGCGGGAGACCCAGTACTTC. Encoded protein: CASSISGRGARETQYF.

This clonotype was detected many times. This chain links TRBV5-5 with TRBJ2-4; D might be TRBD1 (5 bases). The CDR3 consists of 15 residues. CDR1 and CDR2 (germline): SGHKS, YYEKEE (reference sequence). V lost 0 bases and J lost 5, with 12 bases in between. This CDR3 reads CASSLEGPLQNIQYF. As DNA, the CDR3 is TGTGCCAGCAGCTTGGAGGGGCCTCTTCAAAACATTCAGTACTTC.

As concerns this clonotype: Only one base separates this from a far larger clonotype, so it likely reflects a read error. Since no conserved phenylalanine or tryptophan closes the CDR3, a read error is the likely cause. The CDR3 sequence: CASSPPGDTQYL. Written as DNA, the CDR3 is TGTGCCAGCAGCCCCCCCGGGGATACGCAGTATCTT. The genes are TRBV6-5 and TRBJ2-3; unclear D gene. The CDR3 spans 12 residues. The V gene lost 6 bases and the J gene lost 6 bases, with 10 bases spanning the gap. Per the germline V gene, CDR1 is MNHEY and CDR2 is SVGAGI.